This TCR beta chain stems from a study of CD8+CD57+ T cells in acquired aplastic anemia. Only patients with CD8+CD57+ cell expansion on flow cytometry were chosen for sequencing. The germline CDR1 and CDR2 sequences are LGHNA and YNFKEQ. The CDR3 totals 16 residues. V lost 4 bases to trimming and J lost 8 bases; unmatched junction nucleotides: 12. This clonotype was seen a few times. Researchers used genomic DNA as the template to profile TCR beta VDJ and CDR3. TCRdb recomputed calls from the reads with MiXCR, one row per CDR3 protein. The sample records 150,000 to 170,000 distinct CDR3 sequences, approximately 52% being singletons.

This TCR derives from a human donor with aplastic anemia. The rearrangement uses TRBV4-2 and TRBJ2-1; 9 bases line up with TRBD2. Specimen: sorted CD4+, CD8+, or CD8+CD57+ T cells (not recorded which) from PBMCs. CDR3 in amino acids: CASSRLTGLARDEQFF. CDR3 sequence (DNA): TGTGCCAGCAGCCGCCTAACGGGACTAGCACGAGATGAGCAGTTCTTC.